A selection of T cell receptor beta chains follows, all from one sample in a study of memory B cells and T cells in multiple sclerosis. These receptors lack a known antigen. Clones were read by immunoSEQ multiplex PCR, and TCRdb kept only the in-frame ones, dropping some. The repertoire consists of 46,000 or so clones, with over 75% occurring once and the leading ten covering around 1.1%. The sequenced material came from PBMCs from blood kept in culture. The receptors were gathered from a human donor with multiple sclerosis. Each CDR3 is given with its conserved first and last residue. D genes are given only for firm matches. Size tells how often a clone was seen (once, few, many) or the class of an expanded clone, and some rows leave it out.

TRBJ1-1,.,.,TRBV10-3,TGTGCCATCAGTGACCCCGAGGGGAACACTGAAGCTTTCTTT,CAISDPEGNTEAFF
TRBJ1-5,.,.,TRBV5-1,TGCGCCAGCAGCTTAGACAACAATCAGCCCCAGCATTTT,CASSLDNNQPQHF
TRBJ1-1,.,.,TRBV30,TGTGCCTGGAGAGGGAAGATGAACACTGAAGCTTTCTTT,CAWRGKMNTEAFF
TRBJ1-2,.,TRBD1,TRBV9,TGTGCCAGCAGCGTAGGGGGACAGGACTATGGCTACACCTTC,CASSVGGQDYGYTF
TRBJ1-3,few,.,TRBV10-3,TGTGCCATCAGTGAGTGGTCAGGGAGGACTGGAAACACCATATATTTT,CAISEWSGRTGNTIYF
TRBJ2-3,.,.,TRBV9,TGTGCCAGCAGCGTAGGCGGTGGCGGGGGCCCAGATACGCAGTATTTT,CASSVGGGGGPDTQYF
TRBJ2-5,.,.,TRBV7-9,TGTGCCAGCAGCCCCCTAGGACGAGAGACCCAGTACTTC,CASSPLGRETQYF
TRBJ2-6,few,TRBD1,TRBV5-4,TGTGCCAGCAGCTCCAACAGGGGGGCATCTGGGGCCAACGTCCTGACTTTC,CASSSNRGASGANVLTF
TRBJ1-1,.,.,TRBV9,TGTGCCAGCAGCGCTGGACGGATGAACACTGAAGCTTTCTTT,CASSAGRMNTEAFF
TRBJ2-5,.,.,TRBV7-9,TGTGCCAGCAGCTTAGGGAAAGAGACCCAGTACTTC,CASSLGKETQYF
TRBJ2-7,.,TRBD1,TRBV5-4,TGTGCCAGCAGCAACACAGGGGGTTTCTACGAGCAGTACTTC,CASSNTGGFYEQYF
TRBJ1-5,.,.,TRBV12-2,TGTGCAAGTCGCTTAGTTGTACAGGGGATCAATCAGCCCCAGCATTTT,CASRLVVQGINQPQHF
TRBJ1-5,few,TRBD1,TRBV18,TGTGCCAGCTCACGGGACAGGGGGCTCGATGATCAGCCCCAGCATTTT,CASSRDRGLDDQPQHF
TRBJ1-2,.,.,TRBV14,TGTGCCAGCAGCCACGGTCCCAGCTATGGCTACACCTTC,CASSHGPSYGYTF
TRBJ1-1,.,.,TRBV2,TGTGCCAGCGAGGACGGCCCTATGAACACTGAAGCTTTCTTT,CASEDGPMNTEAFF
TRBJ1-6,few,.,TRBV4-2,TGTGCCAGCAGCCAAGAAGGAGGGCCGACTTTATATTCACCCCTCCACTTT,CASSQEGGPTLYSPLHF
TRBJ1-5,.,.,TRBV9,TGTGCCAGCAGCGTAGGCCCAGTAGAGGGTGAGCCCCAGCATTTT,CASSVGPVEGEPQHF
TRBJ1-6,.,TRBD1,TRBV30,TGTGCCTGGGTAGACAGGGCTAATTCACCCCTCCACTTT,CAWVDRANSPLHF
TRBJ2-7,.,.,TRBV7-2,TGTGCCAGCAGCTTCGGGAACGGGGCCTACGAGCAGTACTTC,CASSFGNGAYEQYF
TRBJ2-3,.,.,TRBV28,TGTGCCAGCAGTTCCTTGGGGAGGTGGTCCTTCCGGCAGTATTTT,CASSSLGRWSFRQYF
TRBJ1-5,once,.,TRBV7-2,TGTGCCAGCAGCTTAGGATTTAGGGGCAATCAGCCCCAGCATTTT,CASSLGFRGNQPQHF
TRBJ2-2,.,.,TRBV2,TGTGCCAGCAGTGCCGGGACACCGAACACCGGGGAGCTGTTTTTT,CASSAGTPNTGELFF
TRBJ1-4,once,.,TRBV5-8,TGTGCCAGCAGCTTGTCGAGCTCTGAGTGGGAAAAACTGTTTTTT,CASSLSSSEWEKLFF
TRBJ2-3,.,.,TRBV14,TGTGCCAGCAGCCAAGTAGGGGGCGCGGGGGATACGCAGTATTTT,CASSQVGGAGDTQYF
TRBJ1-1,.,.,TRBV13,TGTGCCAGCAGCTCCCTCCAGGGGTTGAACACTGAAGCTTTCTTT,CASSSLQGLNTEAFF
TRBJ2-3,few,.,TRBV5-6,TGTGCCAGCAGCACGCCACGGGGGGCAGCAGATACGCAGTATTTT,CASSTPRGAADTQYF
TRBJ1-4,.,TRBD1,TRBV9,TGTGCCAGCAGCGTAGACGAGGGGGCGGAAAAACTGTTTTTT,CASSVDEGAEKLFF
TRBJ1-4,.,.,TRBV7-2,TGTGCCAGCAGCTTATTGCAGGGTCGGGAAAAACTGTTTTTT,CASSLLQGREKLFF
TRBJ1-2,.,.,TRBV18,TGTGCCAGCTCACCAGAGGGCGGTTTCTATGGCTACACCTTC,CASSPEGGFYGYTF
TRBJ2-5,.,TRBD2,TRBV4-1,TGCGCCAGCAGCTCGGGACTAGCGCCCCAAGAGACCCAGTACTTC,CASSSGLAPQETQYF
TRBJ2-7,.,.,TRBV7-2,TGTGCCAGCAGCCCGAGGGGCGGGGGCCTCTCCTACGAGCAGTACTTC,CASSPRGGGLSYEQYF
TRBJ2-5,.,.,TRBV6-1,TGTGCCAGCAGTGGAGGAGAGGACTCGGCTATAGAGACCCAGTACTTC,CASSGGEDSAIETQYF
TRBJ2-7,.,.,TRBV15,TGTGCCACCAGCAGGGGGGGGGCAAACTCCTACGAGCAGTACTTC,CATSRGGANSYEQYF
TRBJ1-3,.,.,TRBV5-1,TGCGCCAGCAGCTTGGGGTCAGGGATCTCTGGAAACACCATATATTTT,CASSLGSGISGNTIYF
TRBJ2-7,.,.,TRBV11-2,TGTGCCAGCAGCTTTCTGACGGACTACTCCTACGAGCAGTACTTC,CASSFLTDYSYEQYF
TRBJ1-4,.,TRBD1,TRBV27,TGTGCCAGCAGCCCTCAGGGACAGGGATATGAAAAACTGTTTTTT,CASSPQGQGYEKLFF
TRBJ1-2,.,TRBD1,TRBV28,TGTGCCAGCAGTTTAGTAAAGGGGGCCTATGGCTACACCTTC,CASSLVKGAYGYTF
TRBJ1-3,once,.,TRBV18,TGTGCCAGCTCACAATCATCACCCCCGGACACCATATATTTT,CASSQSSPPDTIYF
TRBJ1-2,once,.,TRBV6-1,TGTGCCAGCAGTGGCGGTTGGGTAGTCTATGGCTACACCTTC,CASSGGWVVYGYTF
TRBJ1-2,.,.,TRBV29-1,TGCAGCGCCGCCTTTGGGACGGCCATCGGTGGCTACACCTTC,CSAAFGTAIGGYTF
TRBJ1-3,few,.,TRBV18,TGTGCCAGCTCACCCGACAGCAGCAGAAACACCATATATTTT,CASSPDSSRNTIYF